One T cell receptor beta chain is described in this entry. Trimming removed 5 bases from V and 0 bases from J, with 13 bases in between. CDR1 MRHNA and CDR2 SNTAGT come from the germline V gene. The CDR3 is 15 amino acids. Using immunoSEQ multiplex PCR, the repertoire was profiled, and TCRdb retains in-frame clones only, with some absent. The sample has 150,000 to 180,000 clones, 75% to 90% seen once; the top ten hold under 25%. The data belong to a study of cytomegalovirus exposure and HLA in healthy donors. Study at large: The use of the same platform for the approximately 110 validation repertoires and the roughly 630 first-cohort repertoires was reported by a later analysis.

The sequenced material came from PBMCs. The V and J genes are TRBV6-4 and TRBJ1-1; weak D call: TRBD1 (6 bases). The sequence derives from a young man in good health and CMV-seropositive. The CDR3 DNA sequence: TGTGCCAGCAGTCAACGGGGACAAATGAACACTGAAGCTTTCTTT. This codes for CASSQRGQMNTEAFF.